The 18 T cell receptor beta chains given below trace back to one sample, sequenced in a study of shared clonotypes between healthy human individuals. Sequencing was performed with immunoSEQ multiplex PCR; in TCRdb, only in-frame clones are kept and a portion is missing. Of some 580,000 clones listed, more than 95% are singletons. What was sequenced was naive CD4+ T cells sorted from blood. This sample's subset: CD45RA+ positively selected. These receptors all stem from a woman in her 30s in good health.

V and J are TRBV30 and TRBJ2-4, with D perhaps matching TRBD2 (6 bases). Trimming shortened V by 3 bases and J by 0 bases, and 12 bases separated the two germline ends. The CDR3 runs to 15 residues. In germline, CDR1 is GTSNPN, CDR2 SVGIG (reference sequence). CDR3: CAWRESGLAKNIQYF. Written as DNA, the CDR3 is TGTGCCTGGAGAGAGAGCGGGCTAGCCAAAAACATTCAGTACTTC.

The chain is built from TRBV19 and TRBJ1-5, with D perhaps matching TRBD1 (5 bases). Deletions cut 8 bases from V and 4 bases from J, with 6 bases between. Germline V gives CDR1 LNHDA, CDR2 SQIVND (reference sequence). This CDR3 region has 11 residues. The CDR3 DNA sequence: TGTGCCAGTGGGGGGAATCAGCCCCAGCATTTT. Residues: CASGGNQPQHF.

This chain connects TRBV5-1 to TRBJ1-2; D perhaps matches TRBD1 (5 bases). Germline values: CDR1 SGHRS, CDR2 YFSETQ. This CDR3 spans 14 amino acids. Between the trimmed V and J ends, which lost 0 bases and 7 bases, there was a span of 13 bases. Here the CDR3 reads CASSLAGTDSGYTF. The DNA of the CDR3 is TGCGCCAGCAGCTTGGCAGGGACGGATAGTGGCTACACCTTC. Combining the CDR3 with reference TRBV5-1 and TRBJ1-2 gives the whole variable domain KAGVTQTPRYLIKTRGQQVTLSCSPISGHRSVSWYQQTPGQGLQFLFEYFSETQRNKGNFPGRFSGRQFSNSRSEMNVSTLELGDSALYLCASSLAGTDSGYTFGSGTRLTVV.

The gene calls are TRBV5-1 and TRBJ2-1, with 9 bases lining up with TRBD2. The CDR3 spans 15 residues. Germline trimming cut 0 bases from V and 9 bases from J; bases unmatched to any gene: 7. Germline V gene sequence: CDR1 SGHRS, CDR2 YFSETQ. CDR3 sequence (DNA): TGCGCCAGCAGCTTGGGACTAGCGGAGTCAATTGAGCAGTTCTTC. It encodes CASSLGLAESIEQFF.

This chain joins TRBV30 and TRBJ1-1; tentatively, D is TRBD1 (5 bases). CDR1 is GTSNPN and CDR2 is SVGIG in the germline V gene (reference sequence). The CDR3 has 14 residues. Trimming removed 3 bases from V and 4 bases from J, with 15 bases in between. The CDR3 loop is CAWRARAGGTEAFF. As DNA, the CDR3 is TGTGCCTGGAGGGCTAGGGCCGGGGGCACTGAAGCTTTCTTT.

Here the CDR3 reads CASSYDRADGYTF. CDR3 nucleotide sequence: TGTGCCAGCAGCTACGACAGGGCGGATGGCTACACCTTC. The chain links TRBV7-9 to TRBJ1-2; 7 bases map to TRBD1. This CDR3 is 13 amino acids long. J gave up 6 bases and V 4 bases, and 5 bases lay outside the gene matches. Germline CDR1 reads SEHNR; CDR2 reads FQNEAQ (reference sequence).

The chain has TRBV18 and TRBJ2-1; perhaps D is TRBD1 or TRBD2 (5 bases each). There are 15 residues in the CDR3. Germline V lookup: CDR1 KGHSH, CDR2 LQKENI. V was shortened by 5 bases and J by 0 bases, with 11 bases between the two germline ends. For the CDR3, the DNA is TGTGCCAGCTCAGGGGGTCCGAGCTCCTACAATGAGCAGTTCTTC. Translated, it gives CASSGGPSSYNEQFF. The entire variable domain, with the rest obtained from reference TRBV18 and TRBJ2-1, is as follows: NAGVMQNPRHLVRRRGQEARLRCSPMKGHSHVYWYRQLPEEGLKFMVYLQKENIIDESGMPKERFSAEFPKEGPSILRIQQVVRGDSAAYFCASSGGPSSYNEQFFGPGTRLTVL.

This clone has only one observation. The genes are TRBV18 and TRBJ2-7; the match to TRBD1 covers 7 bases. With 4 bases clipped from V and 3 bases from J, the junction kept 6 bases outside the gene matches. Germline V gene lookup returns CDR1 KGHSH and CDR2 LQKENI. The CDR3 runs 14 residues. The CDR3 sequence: CASSRTGQLYEQYF. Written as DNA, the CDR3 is TGTGCCAGCTCACGCACGGGACAGCTCTACGAGCAGTACTTC.

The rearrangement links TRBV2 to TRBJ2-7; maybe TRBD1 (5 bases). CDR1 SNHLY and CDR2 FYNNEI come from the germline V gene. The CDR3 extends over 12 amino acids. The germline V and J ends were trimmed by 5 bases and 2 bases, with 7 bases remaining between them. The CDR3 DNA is TGTGCCAGCAGTCGACAGCCCTACGAGCAGTACTTC. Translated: CASSRQPYEQYF.

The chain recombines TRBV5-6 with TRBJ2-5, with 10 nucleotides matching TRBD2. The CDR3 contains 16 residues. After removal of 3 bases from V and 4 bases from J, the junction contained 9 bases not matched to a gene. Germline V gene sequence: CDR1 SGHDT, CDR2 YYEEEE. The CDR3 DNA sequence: TGTGCCAGCAGCTACACTAGCGGGACGATGGGAGAGACCCAGTACTTC. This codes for CASSYTSGTMGETQYF.

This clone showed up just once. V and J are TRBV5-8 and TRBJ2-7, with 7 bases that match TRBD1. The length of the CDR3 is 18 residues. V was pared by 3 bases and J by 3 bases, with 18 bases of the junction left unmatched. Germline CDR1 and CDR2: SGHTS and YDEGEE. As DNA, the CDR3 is TGTGCCAGCAGCTCCACTTCAAATACAGGGGTCGGATTCTACGAGCAGTACTTC. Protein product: CASSSTSNTGVGFYEQYF. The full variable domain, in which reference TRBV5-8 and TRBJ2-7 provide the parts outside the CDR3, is EAGVTQSPTHLIKTRGQQATLRCSPISGHTSVYWYQQALGLGLQFLLWYDEGEERNRGNFPPRFSGRQFPNYSSELNVNALELEDSALYLCASSSTSNTGVGFYEQYFGPGTRLTVT.

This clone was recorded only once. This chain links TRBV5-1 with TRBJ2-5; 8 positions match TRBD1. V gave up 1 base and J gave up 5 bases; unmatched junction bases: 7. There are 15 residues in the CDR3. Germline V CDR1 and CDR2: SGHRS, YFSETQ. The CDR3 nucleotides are TGCGCCAGCAGCTTGTTGCAGGGGGCGAGTGAGACCCAGTACTTC. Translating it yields CASSLLQGASETQYF.

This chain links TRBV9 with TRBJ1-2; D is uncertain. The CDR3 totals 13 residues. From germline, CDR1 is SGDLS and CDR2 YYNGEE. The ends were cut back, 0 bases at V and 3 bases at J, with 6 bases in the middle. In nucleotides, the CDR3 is TGTGCCAGCAGCGTAGTGGCAGACTATGGCTACACCTTC. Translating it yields CASSVVADYGYTF.

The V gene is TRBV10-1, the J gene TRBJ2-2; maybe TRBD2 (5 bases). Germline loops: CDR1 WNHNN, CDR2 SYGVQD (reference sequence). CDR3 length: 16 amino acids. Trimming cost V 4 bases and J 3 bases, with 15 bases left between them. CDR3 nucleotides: TGCGCCAGCAGTGTGGGCTCCCGGGAACACACCGGGGAGCTGTTTTTT. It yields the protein CASSVGSREHTGELFF.

CDR3: CASSLRGQPQHF. CDR3 in DNA: TGTGCCAGCTCACTTAGGGGTCAGCCCCAGCATTTT. The chain links TRBV18 to TRBJ1-5; a weak D match, TRBD1 (5 bases). The germline V gene has CDR1 KGHSH and CDR2 LQKENI. V was clipped by 4 bases and J by 6 bases, with 7 bases between them. This CDR3 has 12 amino acids.

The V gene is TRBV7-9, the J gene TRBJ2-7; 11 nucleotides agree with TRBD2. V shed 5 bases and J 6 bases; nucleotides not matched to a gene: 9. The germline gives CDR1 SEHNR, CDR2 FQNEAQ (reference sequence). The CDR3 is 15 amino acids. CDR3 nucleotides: TGTGCCAGCAGCCCCACGACTAGCGGGAAAGGCGAGCAGTACTTC. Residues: CASSPTTSGKGEQYF.

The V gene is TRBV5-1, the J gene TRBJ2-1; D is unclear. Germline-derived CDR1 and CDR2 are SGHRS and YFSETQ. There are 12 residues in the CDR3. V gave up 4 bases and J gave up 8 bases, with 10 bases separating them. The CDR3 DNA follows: TGCGCCAGCAGCCATTATCGTGATGAGCAGTTCTTC. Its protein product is CASSHYRDEQFF.

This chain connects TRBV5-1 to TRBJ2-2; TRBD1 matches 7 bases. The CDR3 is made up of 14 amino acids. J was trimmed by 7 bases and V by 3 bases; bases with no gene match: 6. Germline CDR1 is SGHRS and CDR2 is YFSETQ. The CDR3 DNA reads TGCGCCAGCAGCTCTAGACAGGGTATCGGGGAGCTGTTTTTT. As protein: CASSSRQGIGELFF.